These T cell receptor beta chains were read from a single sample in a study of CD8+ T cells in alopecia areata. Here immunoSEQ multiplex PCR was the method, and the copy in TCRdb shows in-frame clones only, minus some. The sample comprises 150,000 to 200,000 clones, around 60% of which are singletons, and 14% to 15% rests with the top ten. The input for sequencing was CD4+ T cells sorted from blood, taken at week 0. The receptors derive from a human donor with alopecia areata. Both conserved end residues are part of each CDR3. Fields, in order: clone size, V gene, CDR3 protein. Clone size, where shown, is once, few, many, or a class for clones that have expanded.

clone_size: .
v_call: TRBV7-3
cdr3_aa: CASSLTAGFGYTF

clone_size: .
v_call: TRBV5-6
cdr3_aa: CASSGGIGNTIYF

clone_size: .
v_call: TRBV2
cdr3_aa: CASSESSRGISF

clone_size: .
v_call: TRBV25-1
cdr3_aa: CASSVVGAGSNNEQFF

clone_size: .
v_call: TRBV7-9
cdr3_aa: CASSPPDYSNQPQHF

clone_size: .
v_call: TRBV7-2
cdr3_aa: CASSTQQGRGGTQYF

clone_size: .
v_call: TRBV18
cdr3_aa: CASSPPRDYGYTF

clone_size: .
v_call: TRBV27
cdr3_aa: CASSPLGNPGGNTEAFF

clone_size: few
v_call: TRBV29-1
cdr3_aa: CSVGEVGGYTF

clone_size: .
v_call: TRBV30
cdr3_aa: CAWSEGVHQPQHF

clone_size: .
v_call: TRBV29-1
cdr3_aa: CSVPGETENEQFF

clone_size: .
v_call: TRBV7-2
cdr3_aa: CASSSRGSSYNEQFF

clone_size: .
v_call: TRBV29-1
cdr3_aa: CSVGYGQNSPLHF

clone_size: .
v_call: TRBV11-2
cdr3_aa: CASSPRTSHGAMGYTF

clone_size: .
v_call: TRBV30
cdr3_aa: CAWGRAMNTEAFF

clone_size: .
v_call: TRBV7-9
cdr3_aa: CASSLGYGWETQYF

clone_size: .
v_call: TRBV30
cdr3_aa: CAWSALTMLEETQYF

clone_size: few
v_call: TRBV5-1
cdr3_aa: CASSVERGKNTGELFF